This T cell receptor (beta chain) was captured in a study of beta chain features in type 1 diabetes. Germline CDR1 and CDR2: SGHVS and FNYEAQ. Trimming cost V 5 bases and J 0 bases; bases outside gene matches: 10. The CDR3 totals 16 residues. This clone was counted only a few times. Its antigen remains unknown. Other DNA sequences in the same sample also yield this CDR3. Study outcomes and limitations: Shorter TCRB CDR3s, moderately but significantly so, were found in Type 1 diabetes patients in all four CD4+ subsets.

Expressed TCRB transcripts got sequenced, as all isolated RNA was reverse transcribed. The protocol was immunoSEQ multiplex PCR, while the TCRdb copy is restricted to in-frame clones and leaves out a portion. The sample includes under 250,000 clones, 11% of them seen just once. Material for sequencing was central memory CD4+ T cells from blood. The receptor was derived from a man between 18 and 35 years old in good health. This chain joins TRBV7-6 and TRBJ2-7; TRBD1 aligns across 7 bases. The CDR3 reads CASSPQTGLSSYEQYF. The CDR3 DNA is TGTGCCAGCAGCCCACAGACAGGGCTGAGCTCCTACGAGCAGTACTTC.